This T cell receptor (beta chain) was sequenced for a study of radiotherapy plus CTLA-4 blockade in lung cancer. On the study more broadly: Objective responses emerged in 15% to 20% of patients, and around 29% attained disease control. Findings and caveats of the study: Increased serum interferon-beta after radiation also reportedly predicted response strongly. In blood, tumor-derived TCR clones expanded after radiotherapy plus ipilimumab.

This table comes from immunoSEQ multiplex PCR, and its TCRdb copy is limited to in-frame clones, with some not included. The table lists roughly 44,000 clones, 70% to 80% of them singletons. Treatment of patients with chemo-refractory metastatic non-small-cell lung cancer consisted of focal radiation plus CTLA-4 blockade with ipilimumab. The V end was cut by 2 bases, the J end by 1 base, with 11 bases between. This CDR3 spans 15 amino acids. The germline CDR1 and CDR2 sequences are SEHNR and FQNEAQ (reference sequence). Turning to this clone: What it recognizes is unknown.

The sample was peripheral blood, taken from a patient treated with radiotherapy plus ipilimumab. This chain joins TRBV7-9 and TRBJ1-1; D not resolved. This sequence was found in a human donor with non-small cell lung cancer who had stable disease on radiotherapy plus ipilimumab. CDR3 residues: CASSLRVGGNTEAFF. CDR3 sequence (DNA): TGTGCCAGCAGCTTACGGGTAGGAGGGAACACTGAAGCTTTCTTT.